The 21 T cell receptor beta chains presented below share a single source sample, sequenced in a study of cytotoxic CD8 clonotypes in ibrutinib-treated CLL. Assay used: immunoSEQ multiplex PCR; TCRdb lists only in-frame clones, some missing. Counted here are tens of thousands of clones, about 54% occurring once; the ten biggest clones make up about 24%. The material was PBMCs, obtained at disease progression, from a patient treated with ibrutinib. All receptors derive from a human donor with chronic lymphocytic leukemia.

The J gene is TRBJ2-2, the V gene TRBV7-3; tentatively, D is TRBD1 or TRBD2 (5 bases each). The CDR3 is made up of 16 amino acids. CDR1 SGHTA and CDR2 FQGTGA come from the germline V gene. Trimming removed 6 bases at V and 2 bases at J, with 16 bases between. For the CDR3, the DNA is TGTGCCAGCAGTAATAGGGGAGCACCAAACACCGGGGAGCTGTTTTTT. This encodes CASSNRGAPNTGELFF.

The chain couples TRBV11-3 to TRBJ2-5; the match to TRBD2 covers 7 bases. The CDR3 sequence is 14 residues long. CDR1 is SGHNT, CDR2 YENEEA, per germline. V gave up 5 bases and J gave up 3 bases; unmatched junction bases: 6. CDR3 DNA sequence: TGTGCCAGCAGCCTGGGAGGGTCAAAAGAGACCCAGTACTTC. Its translation: CASSLGGSKETQYF.

This clone was observed a single time. V is TRBV5-5 and J is TRBJ1-1, with TRBD1 identical over 10 bases. Looked up from germline, CDR1 is SGHKS and CDR2 is YYEKEE (reference sequence). CDR3 length: 15 residues. V lost 3 bases to trimming and J lost 4 bases; unmatched junction nucleotides: 6. CDR3: CASSWGQGRATEAFF. In DNA form, the CDR3 reads TGTGCCAGCAGCTGGGGACAGGGGAGGGCCACTGAAGCTTTCTTT.

This clone has ten or more counts. V usage is TRBV6-1 and J usage is TRBJ1-1; 7 nucleotides align to TRBD1. With V trimmed by 9 bases and J by 0 bases, 4 bases remained unmatched. CDR3 length: 13 amino acids. Germline CDR1 is MNHNS and CDR2 is SASEGT. The CDR3 sequence is CASEDRMNTEAFF. In DNA, the CDR3 is TGTGCCAGTGAGGACAGGATGAACACTGAAGCTTTCTTT.

V and J are TRBV5-1 and TRBJ2-1; 9 nucleotides agree with TRBD1. V was pared by 0 bases and J by 6 bases, with 7 bases of the junction left unmatched. The germline CDR1 and CDR2 sequences are SGHRS and YFSETQ. The CDR3 runs to 16 residues. The CDR3 DNA reads TGCGCCAGCAGCTTGGTCGCCGGGACAGGGCCCAATGAGCAGTTCTTC. It translates to CASSLVAGTGPNEQFF. Full variable domain (missing parts from reference TRBV5-1 and TRBJ2-1): KAGVTQTPRYLIKTRGQQVTLSCSPISGHRSVSWYQQTPGQGLQFLFEYFSETQRNKGNFPGRFSGRQFSNSRSEMNVSTLELGDSALYLCASSLVAGTGPNEQFFGPGTRLTVL.

The chain links TRBV9 to TRBJ1-6; D gene unclear. CDR1 and CDR2 (germline): SGDLS, YYNGEE. Trimming removed 0 bases at V and 8 bases at J, with 12 bases between. This CDR3 has 15 residues. CDR3 in amino acids: CASSVGSRADSPLHF. CDR3 bases: TGTGCCAGCAGCGTAGGCAGTCGGGCGGATTCACCCCTCCACTTT.

V usage is TRBV30 and J usage is TRBJ1-5, with a tentative D call TRBD1 (6 bases). Trimming stripped 1 base from V and 2 bases from J, with 9 bases between. Germline V CDR1 and CDR2: GTSNPN, SVGIG (reference sequence). The CDR3 has 14 amino acids. The CDR3 coding sequence is TGTGCCTGGAGTGGGGGGGCCGGCAATCAGCCCCAGCATTTT. This encodes CAWSGGAGNQPQHF.

The chain carries TRBV7-2 and TRBJ1-6; D is perhaps TRBD1 (5 bases). Trimming took 1 base from V and 9 from J, leaving 13 bases between them. In germline, CDR1 is SGHTA, CDR2 FQGNSA. CDR3 size: 15 residues. CDR3 sequence: CASSLEWGVGSPLHF. The CDR3 nucleotides are TGTGCCAGCAGCTTAGAATGGGGGGTTGGTTCACCCCTCCACTTT.

This clone came up a few times. The rearrangement uses TRBV7-9 and TRBJ2-7; unclear D gene. The CDR3 is 14 residues long. The germline gives CDR1 SEHNR, CDR2 FQNEAQ (reference sequence). With 3 bases removed from V and 5 bases from J, the gap between germline ends came to 14 bases. Here the CDR3 DNA reads TGTGCCAGCAGCTTTATTGCAGGATCTAACGAGCAGTACTTC. The encoded protein is CASSFIAGSNEQYF.

The chain combines TRBV12-2 with TRBJ2-7; TRBD1, the D gene given by the table, was not confirmed from the DNA. TRBV12-2 is a pseudogene segment. The CDR3 is made up of 14 amino acids. The CDR3 DNA follows: TGTGCAAGTCGCCCTGGACAGTCAACCTACGAGCAGTACTTC. This codes for CASRPGQSTYEQYF.

This chain uses TRBV7-9 with TRBJ1-4, with D perhaps matching TRBD1 (6 bases). This CDR3 has 14 residues. Trimming removed 2 bases from V and 3 bases from J, with 7 bases in between. Germline lookup yields CDR1 SEHNR and CDR2 FQNEAQ (reference sequence). This CDR3 reads CASSLQGSNEKLFF. The CDR3 DNA follows: TGTGCCAGCAGCTTACAGGGGTCTAATGAAAAACTGTTTTTT.

The chain carries TRBV7-2 and TRBJ1-3; D not resolved. This CDR3 has 14 residues. V dropped 2 bases and J dropped 4 bases, with 9 bases sitting between them. CDR1 and CDR2 (germline): SGHTA, FQGNSA. This CDR3 is CASSLIRAGNTIYF. The CDR3, as DNA: TGTGCCAGCAGCTTAATTCGGGCCGGAAACACCATATATTTT. Drawing the rest from reference TRBV7-2 and TRBJ1-3, the complete variable domain is GAGVSQSPSNKVTEKGKDVELRCDPISGHTALYWYRQSLGQGLEFLIYFQGNSAPDKSGLPSDRFSAERTGGSVSTLTIQRTQQEDSAVYLCASSLIRAGNTIYFGEGSWLTVV.

Turning to this clone: The DNA is left out, because the CDR3 cannot be placed on it with certainty; the CDR3 is given as TCRdb lists it. V and J are TRBV7-8 and TRBJ2-5; TRBD1 reflects the table's D call only, with no check against the DNA. Per the germline V gene, CDR1 is SGHVS and CDR2 is FQNEAQ. The CDR3 comprises 12 residues, both ends counted. CDR3 protein: CASSLEWGQGNF.

This clone came up a few times. The chain uses TRBV4-1 and TRBJ2-7; perhaps TRBD1 as D (6 bases). Trimming removed 2 bases at V and 6 bases at J, with 11 bases between. Per the germline V gene, CDR1 is MGHRA and CDR2 is YSYEKL. The CDR3 is made up of 13 amino acids. For the CDR3, the DNA is TGCGCCAGCAGCCAACTACAGGGCTTCGAGCAGTACTTC. This gives the protein CASSQLQGFEQYF.

This sequence joins TRBV5-4 and TRBJ2-1; 14 bases are a match to TRBD2. This CDR3 spans 18 amino acids. V gave up 4 bases and J gave up 0 bases; unmatched junction bases: 6. Germline CDR1 SGHNT, CDR2 YYREEE (reference sequence). This chain's CDR3 is CASSVGLAGVSSYNEQFF. CDR3 sequence (DNA): TGTGCCAGCAGCGTGGGACTAGCGGGGGTGAGCTCCTACAATGAGCAGTTCTTC. The full variable domain, with the rest looked up from reference TRBV5-4 and TRBJ2-1, is ETGVTQSPTHLIKTRGQQVTLRCSSQSGHNTVSWYQQALGQGPQFIFQYYREEENGRGNFPPRFSGLQFPNYSSELNVNALELDDSALYLCASSVGLAGVSSYNEQFFGPGTRLTVL.

The V gene is TRBV4-1, the J gene TRBJ2-3; D unclear. V lost 4 bases and J lost 1, with 12 bases in between. Germline values: CDR1 MGHRA, CDR2 YSYEKL. CDR3 length: 15 amino acids. The CDR3 sequence is CASSLGRPGTDTQYF. The DNA of the CDR3 is TGCGCCAGCAGCCTAGGACGGCCTGGCACAGATACGCAGTATTTT.

The chain employs TRBV11-2 and TRBJ2-1; weak D call: TRBD2 (5 bases). The CDR3 spans 15 residues. V shed 1 base and J shed 2 bases, with 9 bases lying between them. Germline V CDR1 and CDR2: SGHAT, FQNNGV. The CDR3 DNA is TGTGCCAGCAGCTTAGGACTACCAACCTACAATGAGCAGTTCTTC. Protein sequence: CASSLGLPTYNEQFF.

The V gene is TRBV9, the J gene TRBJ1-2, with D maybe TRBD1 (6 bases). Trimming removed 3 bases at V and 8 bases at J, with 14 bases between. This CDR3 contains 13 residues. Germline CDR1 is SGDLS and CDR2 is YYNGEE. CDR3 nucleotides: TGTGCCAGCAGCGCCCGCCTGGGGGGCGGCTACACCTTC. Residues: CASSARLGGGYTF.

The chain recombines TRBV30 with TRBJ2-6; TRBD1 or TRBD2 may be the D gene (6 bases each). Germline V lookup: CDR1 GTSNPN, CDR2 SVGIG (reference sequence). This CDR3 spans 15 amino acids. V was shortened by 2 bases and J by 4 bases, with 12 bases between the two germline ends. DNA for the CDR3: TGTGCCTGGAGTCAAGGGGGGTTGGGGGCCAACGTCCTGACTTTC. This translates into CAWSQGGLGANVLTF.

V is TRBV27 and J is TRBJ2-5; D remains unclear. V lost 0 bases to trimming and J lost 0 bases, with 11 bases between them. Per the germline V gene, CDR1 is MNHEY and CDR2 is SMNVEV (reference sequence). CDR3 length: 16 residues. CDR3 amino acids: CASSLSGPRYQETQYF. In nucleotides, the CDR3 is TGTGCCAGCAGTTTATCCGGACCGAGGTACCAAGAGACCCAGTACTTC.

This clone was observed a single time. J is TRBJ2-7 and V is TRBV6-1; TRBD1 aligns across 7 bases. Per germline, CDR1 MNHNS and CDR2 SASEGT. The CDR3 is 13 residues long. The J segment lost 0 bases and the V segment lost 7 bases, leaving 3 bases of the junction unmatched. The CDR3 DNA sequence: TGTGCCAGCAAACAGGGGAGCTCCTACGAGCAGTACTTC. Protein sequence: CASKQGSSYEQYF.